This TCR beta chain was documented in a study of blood T cell repertoires in COVID-19. Losses at the gene ends were 3 bases for V and 2 bases for J; bases not matched to a gene: 4. This CDR3 is 15 amino acids long. The V gene's germline CDR1 is SGDLS and CDR2 YYNGEE. Sequencing was performed with immunoSEQ multiplex PCR; in TCRdb, only in-frame clones are kept and a portion is missing. The sample has more than 200,000 clones; 88% are singletons. The sample taken for sequencing was peripheral blood. The chain recombines TRBV9 with TRBJ2-3, with 9 bases matching TRBD2. The receptor comes from a human donor in a cohort sampled during active COVID-19. CDR3 DNA: TGTGCCAGCAGCGCCCTAGCGGGGCCCACAGATACGCAGTATTTT. This translates into CASSALAGPTDTQYF. Drawing the rest from reference TRBV9 and TRBJ2-3, the complete variable domain is DSGVTQTPKHLITATGQRVTLRCSPRSGDLSVYWYQQSLDQGLQFLIQYYNGEERAKGNILERFSAQQFPDLHSELNLSSLELGDSALYFCASSALAGPTDTQYFGPGTRLTVL.